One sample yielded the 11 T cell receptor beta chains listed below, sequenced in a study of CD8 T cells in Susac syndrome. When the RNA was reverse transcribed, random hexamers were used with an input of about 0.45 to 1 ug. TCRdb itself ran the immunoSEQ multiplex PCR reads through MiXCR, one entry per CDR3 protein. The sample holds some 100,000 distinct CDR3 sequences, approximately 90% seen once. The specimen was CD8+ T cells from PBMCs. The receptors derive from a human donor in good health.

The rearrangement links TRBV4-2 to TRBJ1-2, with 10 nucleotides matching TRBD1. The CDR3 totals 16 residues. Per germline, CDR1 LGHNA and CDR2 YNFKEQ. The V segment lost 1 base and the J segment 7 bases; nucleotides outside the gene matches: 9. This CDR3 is CASSQASDRGVGGYTF. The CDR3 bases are TGTGCCAGCAGCCAAGCTTCGGACAGGGGGGTGGGTGGCTACACCTTC.

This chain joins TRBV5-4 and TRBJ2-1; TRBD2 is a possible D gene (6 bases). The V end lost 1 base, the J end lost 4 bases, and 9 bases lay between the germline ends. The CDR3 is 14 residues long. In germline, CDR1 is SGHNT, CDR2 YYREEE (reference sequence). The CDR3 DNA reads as TGTGCCAGCAGCTTGCCGGGGGAGTACAATGAGCAGTTCTTC. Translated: CASSLPGEYNEQFF. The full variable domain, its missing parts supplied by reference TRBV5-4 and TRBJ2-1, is ETGVTQSPTHLIKTRGQQVTLRCSSQSGHNTVSWYQQALGQGPQFIFQYYREEENGRGNFPPRFSGLQFPNYSSELNVNALELDDSALYLCASSLPGEYNEQFFGPGTRLTVL.

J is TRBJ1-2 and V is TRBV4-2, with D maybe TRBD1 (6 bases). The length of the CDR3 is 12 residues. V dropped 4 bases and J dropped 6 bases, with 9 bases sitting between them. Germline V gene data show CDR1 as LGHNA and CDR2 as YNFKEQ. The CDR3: CASSRGHDGYTF. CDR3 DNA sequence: TGTGCCAGCAGCCGGGGACACGATGGCTACACCTTC.

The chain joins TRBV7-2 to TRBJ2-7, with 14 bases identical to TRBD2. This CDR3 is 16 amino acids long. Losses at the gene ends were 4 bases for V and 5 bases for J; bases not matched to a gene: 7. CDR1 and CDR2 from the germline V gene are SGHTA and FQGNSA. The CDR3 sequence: CASSSRLAGGAHEQYF. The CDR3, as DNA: TGTGCCAGCAGCTCGCGACTAGCGGGGGGGGCCCACGAGCAGTACTTC.

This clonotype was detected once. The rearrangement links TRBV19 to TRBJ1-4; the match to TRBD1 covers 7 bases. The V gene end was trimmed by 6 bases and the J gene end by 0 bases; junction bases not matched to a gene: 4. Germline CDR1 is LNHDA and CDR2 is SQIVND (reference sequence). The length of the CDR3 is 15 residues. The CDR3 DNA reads TGTGCCAGTAGCGGGACAGCGTCAACTAATGAAAAACTGTTTTTT. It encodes CASSGTASTNEKLFF.

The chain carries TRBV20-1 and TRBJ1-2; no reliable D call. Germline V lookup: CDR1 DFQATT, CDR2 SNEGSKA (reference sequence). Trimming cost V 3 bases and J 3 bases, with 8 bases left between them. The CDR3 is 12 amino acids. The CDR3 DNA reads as TGCAGTGCTAGGGGTCTGGACTATGGCTACACCTTC. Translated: CSARGLDYGYTF.

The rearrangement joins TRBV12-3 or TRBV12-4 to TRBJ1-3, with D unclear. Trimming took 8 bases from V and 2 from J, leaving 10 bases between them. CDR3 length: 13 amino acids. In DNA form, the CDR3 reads TGTGCCAGCGCGGCTAGTCCTGGAAACACCATATATTTT. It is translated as CASAASPGNTIYF.

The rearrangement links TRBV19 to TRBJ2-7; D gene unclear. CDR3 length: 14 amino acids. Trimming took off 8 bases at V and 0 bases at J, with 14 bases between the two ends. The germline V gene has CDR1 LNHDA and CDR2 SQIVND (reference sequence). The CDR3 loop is CASAEWMSSYEQYF. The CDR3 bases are TGTGCCAGTGCCGAATGGATGAGCTCCTACGAGCAGTACTTC.

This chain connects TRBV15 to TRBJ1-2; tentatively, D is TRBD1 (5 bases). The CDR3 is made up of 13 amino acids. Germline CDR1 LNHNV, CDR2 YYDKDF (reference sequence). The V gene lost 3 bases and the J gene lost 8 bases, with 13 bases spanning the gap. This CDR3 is CATSSLRAGGYTF. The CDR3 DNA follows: TGTGCCACCAGCAGCTTAAGGGCAGGGGGCTACACCTTC.

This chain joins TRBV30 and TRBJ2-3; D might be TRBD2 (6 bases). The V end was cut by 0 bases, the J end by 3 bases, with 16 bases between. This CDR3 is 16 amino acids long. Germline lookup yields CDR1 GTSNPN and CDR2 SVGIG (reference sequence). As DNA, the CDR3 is TGTGCCTGGAGTGTACAGCCTAGCGCGAGGACAGATACGCAGTATTTT. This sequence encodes CAWSVQPSARTDTQYF.

Here the CDR3 DNA reads TGTGCCAGCAGCTATAGCGGTCCCTACGAGCAGTACTTC. Its translation: CASSYSGPYEQYF. The gene calls are TRBV7-9 and TRBJ2-7; D may be TRBD2 (6 bases). In germline, CDR1 is SEHNR, CDR2 FQNEAQ (reference sequence). V dropped 4 bases and J dropped 2 bases, with 9 bases sitting between them. The CDR3 has 13 residues.